This T cell receptor beta chain was captured in a study of beta chain features in type 1 diabetes. Study context: Sorted cells, 90 million to 130 million in number, were examined across all samples.

This CDR3 is built from 17 residues. The V end lost 0 bases, the J end lost 3 bases, and 14 bases lay between the germline ends. CDR1 and CDR2 from the germline V gene are SGHAT and FQDESV (reference sequence). Notes on the study in general: Across all four CD4+ subsets, people with type 1 diabetes showed modestly shorter TCRB CDR3s. Among type 1 diabetes patients, VDJ junctions had fewer insertions and more deletions.

Reverse transcription of all isolated RNA meant that expressed TCRB transcripts were sequenced. Deep immunoSEQ sequencing covered naive, central memory and regulatory T cell samples. Libraries were prepared by immunoSEQ multiplex PCR; TCRdb keeps only in-frame clonotypes and omits some of them. The sample yields 150,000 to 180,000 clones, about 9.4% seen once. Regarding this clone: No antigen is known for it.

The TCR comes from a man under 40 with type 1 diabetes. V and J are TRBV11-1 and TRBJ2-2, with D possibly being TRBD2 (6 bases). The sequencing input was central memory CD4+ T cells from blood. The CDR3 sequence: CASSLAGGSGYTGELFF. CDR3 nucleotide sequence: TGTGCCAGCAGCTTAGCGGGGGGAAGCGGTTACACCGGGGAGCTGTTTTTT.